Listed here are 5 T cell receptor beta chains from one sample, sequenced in a study of blood T cell repertoires in COVID-19. TCRdb's copy holds only in-frame clones and misses some; the assay was immunoSEQ multiplex PCR. This sample carries 250,000 to 350,000 clones, 91% of them seen once, and the ten largest clones take 2.2%. The source material was peripheral blood. The receptors derive from a woman aged 25 to 39 with COVID-19, enrolled during active disease.

The V call is TRBV5-1, the J call TRBJ2-7; 11 bases map to TRBD2. CDR1 is SGHRS and CDR2 is YFSETQ in the germline V gene. The ends lost 1 base at V and 4 bases at J; junction bases unmatched: 13. The CDR3 sequence is 18 residues long. This CDR3 is CASSLSSFSGTSGYEQYF. CDR3 DNA sequence: TGCGCCAGCAGCTTGTCATCTTTTTCCGGGACTAGCGGTTACGAGCAGTACTTC. Combining the CDR3 with reference TRBV5-1 and TRBJ2-7 gives the whole variable domain KAGVTQTPRYLIKTRGQQVTLSCSPISGHRSVSWYQQTPGQGLQFLFEYFSETQRNKGNFPGRFSGRQFSNSRSEMNVSTLELGDSALYLCASSLSSFSGTSGYEQYFGPGTRLTVT.

The chain links TRBV5-4 to TRBJ1-1; D not certain. Trimming pared 2 bases from V and 1 base from J, leaving 6 bases between. CDR3 length: 13 residues. In germline, CDR1 is SGHNT, CDR2 YYREEE (reference sequence). This CDR3 is CASSFGGNTEAFF. The DNA for the CDR3 is TGTGCCAGCAGCTTCGGCGGGAACACTGAAGCTTTCTTT.

The chain carries TRBV6-5 and TRBJ1-1; 8 bases match TRBD1. The CDR3 spans 14 residues. Germline V gives CDR1 MNHEY, CDR2 SVGAGI. V trimming: 6 bases; J trimming: 3 bases; junction bases outside the gene matches: 6. Here the CDR3 reads CASRGQGRDTEAFF. DNA for the CDR3: TGTGCCAGCAGAGGACAGGGCCGGGACACTGAAGCTTTCTTT.

This chain uses TRBV2 with TRBJ1-5, with a weak D call TRBD1 (5 bases). Germline V lookup: CDR1 SNHLY, CDR2 FYNNEI. This CDR3 is built from 13 residues. V lost 2 bases and J 11 bases, leaving 13 bases between the germline ends. The CDR3: CASSERGDGAQHF. CDR3 sequence (DNA): TGTGCCAGCAGTGAACGGGGGGATGGGGCCCAGCATTTT. Together with reference TRBV2 and TRBJ1-5, the CDR3 gives the full variable domain: EPEVTQTPSHQVTQMGQEVILRCVPISNHLYFYWYRQILGQKVEFLVSFYNNEISEKSEIFDDQFSVERPDGSNFTLKIRSTKLEDSAMYFCASSERGDGAQHFGDGTRLSIL.

The chain links TRBV4-1 to TRBJ1-3, with D possibly matching TRBD1 (6 bases). The CDR3 is 15 amino acids. Trimming left V 2 bases short and J 3 bases short, with 11 bases between. Germline V gives CDR1 MGHRA, CDR2 YSYEKL. In DNA, the CDR3 is TGCGCCAGCAGCCAATCCATGACAGGTGGAAACACCATATATTTT. This sequence encodes CASSQSMTGGNTIYF.